Each of the 2 T cell receptor beta chains below was sequenced from the same sample in a study of Ad26.COV2.S vaccination and SARS-CoV-2 variants. Data came from immunoSEQ multiplex PCR; TCRdb stores just in-frame clones and leaves some out. The sample has around 300,000 clones, roughly 90% seen once. Noted treatment: 15 to 20 received Ad26.COV2.S at low or high dose, single or two shots; several received placebo; per-sample allocation not given. Sampling was performed 63 days after the first vaccine or placebo injection. The sequenced sample was peripheral blood, obtained in a trial of Ad26.COV2.S vaccine versus placebo. The origin of the receptors is a person aged 18-60 years who received the Ad26.COV2.S COVID-19 vaccine or a placebo.

V gene TRBV19 combines with J gene TRBJ2-4; 7 nucleotides align to TRBD2. With V trimmed by 10 bases and J by 6 bases, 15 bases remained unmatched. Germline loops: CDR1 LNHDA, CDR2 SQIVND (reference sequence). The length of the CDR3 is 15 residues. The CDR3 here is CATKDLPGGVNIQYF. The CDR3 nucleotides are TGTGCCACAAAGGACCTCCCGGGAGGCGTAAACATTCAGTACTTC.

The chain combines TRBV6-5 with TRBJ2-7, with D perhaps TRBD2 (6 bases). This CDR3 is 14 amino acids long. Germline V gene sequence: CDR1 MNHEY, CDR2 SVGAGI. V lost 6 bases and J lost 3, with 15 bases in between. The CDR3 loop reads CASSQGLRLYEQYV. CDR3 sequence (DNA): TGTGCCAGCAGCCAGGGACTGCGGCTCTACGAGCAGTACGTC.